These 28 T cell receptor beta chains were all obtained from the same sample, sequenced in a study of metastatic and nonmetastatic thyroid tumors. Patients underwent thyroid surgery, and none had received any treatment before it. Through MiXCR, TCRdb re-clonotyped the PCR reads. This sample has roughly 30,000 clones, with more than 25% found just once. Sample: blood. The receptors come from a female donor with papillary thyroid cancer or a benign thyroid nodule (not recorded which). Some clones in this sample may be carry-over from other donors' samples.

The chain is built from TRBV7-2 and TRBJ2-7; TRBD2 agrees at 10 bases. Losses at the gene ends were 4 bases for V and 3 bases for J; bases not matched to a gene: 6. This CDR3 has 15 amino acids. Per germline, CDR1 SGHTA and CDR2 FQGNSA. CDR3 coding DNA: TGTGCCAGCAGCTCACTAGCGGGATACTACTACGAGCAGTACTTC. It yields the protein CASSSLAGYYYEQYF.

The chain links TRBV27 to TRBJ2-6; D is undetermined. The CDR3 extends over 18 amino acids. Germline CDR1 and CDR2: MNHEY and SMNVEV (reference sequence). Trimming pared 2 bases from V and 0 bases from J, leaving 14 bases between. CDR3 bases: TGTGCCAGCAGTTTACAGGCCAGTCTTCTCTCTGGGGCCAACGTCCTGACTTTC. This encodes CASSLQASLLSGANVLTF.

The V gene is TRBV10-3, the J gene TRBJ1-5; unclear D gene. Germline V gene sequence: CDR1 ENHRY, CDR2 SYGVKD. The V and J ends lost 11 bases and 0 bases respectively, with 17 bases between them. The CDR3 is made up of 15 amino acids. The CDR3 reads CAASRAGDSNQPQHF. CDR3 bases: TGTGCCGCCTCCAGAGCCGGGGATAGCAATCAGCCCCAGCATTTT.

This clone was detected ten times or more. The V call is TRBV3-1, the J call TRBJ2-5; D remains ambiguous. V shed 1 base and J shed 6 bases, with 3 bases lying between them. This CDR3 is built from 11 residues. Germline CDR1 reads LGHDT; CDR2 reads YNNKEL (reference sequence). CDR3 coding DNA: TGTGCCAGCAGCCAAGGGAAGACCCAGTACTTC. Residues: CASSQGKTQYF.

This clone was picked up one time. The V gene is TRBV4-1, the J gene TRBJ2-1, with 8 positions matching TRBD2. Germline CDR1 reads MGHRA; CDR2 reads YSYEKL. Trimming cost V 3 bases and J 7 bases; bases outside gene matches: 5. The CDR3 loop spans 14 amino acids. CDR3 residues: CASSHPGLDNEQFF. CDR3 nucleotide sequence: TGCGCCAGCAGCCATCCGGGACTAGATAATGAGCAGTTCTTC.

This clone showed up many times. The chain couples TRBV20-1 to TRBJ1-6; tentatively, D is TRBD1 (6 bases). CDR1 is DFQATT, CDR2 SNEGSKA, per germline (reference sequence). The V end lost 6 bases, the J end lost 9 bases, and 21 bases lay between the germline ends. This CDR3 is built from 15 residues. The CDR3 DNA reads TGCAGTGCCCAACCGGCACAGGGCAGGTTTTCACCCCTCCACTTT. Its translation is CSAQPAQGRFSPLHF.

This clone has just a few counts. J is TRBJ2-2 and V is TRBV6-1, with a possible D match to TRBD1 (5 bases). In germline, CDR1 is MNHNS, CDR2 SASEGT. This CDR3 is built from 16 residues. V was cut by 4 bases and J by 4 bases, with 16 bases left in between. The CDR3 spells CASSVVGAIGTGELFF. CDR3 DNA: TGTGCCAGCAGTGTGGTAGGGGCCATTGGCACCGGGGAGCTGTTTTTT.

The chain has TRBV5-1 and TRBJ2-7; 7 bases agree with TRBD2. The CDR3 has 14 amino acids. Germline CDR1 reads SGHRS; CDR2 reads YFSETQ. After removal of 3 bases from V and 2 bases from J, the junction contained 5 bases not matched to a gene. CDR3 amino acids: CASSWGGEPYEQYF. Written as DNA, the CDR3 is TGCGCCAGCAGCTGGGGGGGGGAGCCCTACGAGCAGTACTTC.

This clone has just a few counts. V and J are TRBV5-1 and TRBJ1-6; 8 bases are a match to TRBD1. In germline, CDR1 is SGHRS, CDR2 YFSETQ. The J segment lost 8 bases and the V segment lost 3 bases, leaving 7 bases of the junction unmatched. There are 15 residues in the CDR3. The CDR3 protein is CASSSRQGLDSPLHF. The CDR3 coding sequence is TGCGCCAGCAGCTCGAGACAGGGGTTGGATTCACCCCTCCACTTT.

The chain recombines TRBV9 with TRBJ1-4; possibly TRBD1 for D (5 bases). Germline CDR1 is SGDLS and CDR2 is YYNGEE. V was trimmed by 0 bases and J by 6 bases, leaving 9 bases between them. The CDR3 spans 14 residues. This chain's CDR3 is CASSVGQNDEKLFF. The CDR3, as DNA: TGTGCCAGCAGCGTAGGACAGAACGATGAAAAACTGTTTTTT.

This clone was seen a single time. This rearrangement joins TRBV20-1 to TRBJ2-1; D is uncertain. Trimming shortened V by 6 bases and J by 6 bases, and 30 bases separated the two germline ends. This CDR3 has 18 residues. CDR1 and CDR2 from the germline V gene are DFQATT and SNEGSKA (reference sequence). CDR3 DNA sequence: TGCAGTGCCTGGTCGCGCCTCGGGCAGGATTGGTCAAGCAATGAGCAGTTCTTC. Its translation is CSAWSRLGQDWSSNEQFF.

The chain carries TRBV6-1 and TRBJ2-3; D ambiguous. V lost 10 bases and J lost 5, with 10 bases in between. The germline CDR1 and CDR2 sequences are MNHNS and SASEGT. The CDR3 has 11 residues. The CDR3 loop reads CATSVGDTQYF. CDR3 bases: TGTGCCACCTCGGTGGGAGATACGCAGTATTTT.

This chain joins TRBV28 and TRBJ1-2; 8 positions agree with TRBD1. V dropped 4 bases and J dropped 6; count of bases not matched to a gene: 10. Germline CDR1 and CDR2: MDHEN and SYDVKM. The CDR3 has 15 residues. CDR3 DNA sequence: TGTGCCAGCAGTTCCCGGACAGGGCTTTGGGATGGCTACACCTTC. Protein product: CASSSRTGLWDGYTF.

This clone has just one count. The chain links TRBV30 to TRBJ1-2; D possibly corresponds to TRBD1 (6 bases). The V end lost 2 bases, the J end lost 2 bases, and 15 bases lay between the germline ends. Per the germline V gene, CDR1 is GTSNPN and CDR2 is SVGIG (reference sequence). The CDR3 has 15 residues. As DNA, the CDR3 is TGTGCCTGGAGTCGATCAGGGGCGGGGAACTATGGCTACACCTTC. Its protein product is CAWSRSGAGNYGYTF.

With regard to this clone: Other DNA variants within this sample encode the same CDR3. V gene TRBV19 combines with J gene TRBJ1-4, with no clear D. CDR1 is LNHDA and CDR2 is SQIVND in the germline V gene (reference sequence). The CDR3 loop spans 14 amino acids. V dropped 6 bases and J dropped 0 bases, with 8 bases sitting between them. CDR3 DNA: TGTGCCAGTAGCCTTACAGCAACTAATGAAAAACTGTTTTTT. Its translation: CASSLTATNEKLFF.

This clone was detected many times. The chain is built from TRBV3-1 and TRBJ1-2; 10 nucleotides agree with TRBD1. V lost 6 bases and J lost 6; bases outside the gene matches: 4. Germline V gives CDR1 LGHDT, CDR2 YNNKEL (reference sequence). This CDR3 is built from 13 residues. CDR3 nucleotide sequence: TGTGCCAGCAGATCGGACAGGGGGGATGGCTACACCTTC. It is translated as CASRSDRGDGYTF.

The table lists this clone with a few counts. The chain joins TRBV27 to TRBJ1-2, with D hard to call. The CDR3 loop spans 17 amino acids. The V end was cut by 2 bases, the J end by 3 bases, with 19 bases between. Germline lookup yields CDR1 MNHEY and CDR2 SMNVEV (reference sequence). For the CDR3, the DNA is TGTGCCAGCAGTTTACGAAAGCCCAACGAGTGGTACTATGGCTACACCTTC. Protein: CASSLRKPNEWYYGYTF.

The table lists this clone with many counts. The chain carries TRBV20-1 and TRBJ2-7, with 10 bases that match TRBD2. J lost 5 bases, V lost 5 bases, and 6 bases had no gene match. Germline V CDR1 and CDR2: DFQATT, SNEGSKA (reference sequence). The CDR3 consists of 13 residues. The CDR3 is CSAGPSGSDEQYF. Written as DNA, the CDR3 is TGCAGTGCTGGACCTAGCGGGAGTGACGAGCAGTACTTC.

This clone rates as medium-sized (0.01 to 0.1%). The V and J genes are TRBV12-3 or TRBV12-4 and TRBJ2-3; D gene unclear. The ends were cut back, 5 bases at V and 2 bases at J, with 8 bases in the middle. This CDR3 region has 13 residues. The CDR3: CASSGRFTDTQYF. CDR3 nucleotides: TGTGCCAGCAGTGGCAGGTTCACAGATACGCAGTATTTT.

By sample fraction, this clone is medium-sized. The rearrangement joins TRBV28 to TRBJ1-3; the D is unclear. V gave up 3 bases and J gave up 0 bases, with 9 bases separating them. The CDR3 sequence is 15 residues long. Germline CDR1 MDHEN, CDR2 SYDVKM. CDR3 loop: CASSFGILSGNTIYF. The CDR3 nucleotides read TGTGCCAGCAGTTTCGGGATCCTCTCTGGAAACACCATATATTTT.

This clone was recorded a few times. The gene calls are TRBV6-2 or TRBV6-3 and TRBJ2-7; D uncertain. CDR3 length: 11 amino acids. Germline V gene lookup returns CDR1 MNHEY and CDR2 SVGEGT. With 11 bases removed from V and 5 bases from J, the gap between germline ends came to 13 bases. The CDR3 region is CAGGQSNEQYF. The DNA of the CDR3 is TGTGCCGGCGGTCAGTCGAACGAGCAGTACTTC.

By share, this clone ranks as large. The chain links TRBV2 to TRBJ2-5, with TRBD1 matching over 12 bases. The CDR3 loop spans 14 amino acids. The germline V gene encodes CDR1 SNHLY and CDR2 FYNNEI. After removal of 9 bases from V and 5 bases from J, the junction contained 7 bases not matched to a gene. Here the CDR3 reads CASSGTGGAETQYF. The CDR3 DNA reads TGTGCCAGTTCCGGGACAGGGGGCGCGGAGACCCAGTACTTC. Full variable domain (remainder filled in from reference TRBV2 and TRBJ2-5): EPEVTQTPSHQVTQMGQEVILRCVPISNHLYFYWYRQILGQKVEFLVSFYNNEISEKSEIFDDQFSVERPDGSNFTLKIRSTKLEDSAMYFCASSGTGGAETQYFGPGTRLLVL.

This clone appeared many times. The chain employs TRBV6-6 and TRBJ2-5; no definite D call. The CDR3 is 14 residues long. V was cut by 0 bases and J by 1 base, with 6 bases left in between. CDR1 and CDR2 from the germline V gene are MNHNY and SVGAGI (reference sequence). The CDR3 DNA sequence: TGTGCCAGCAGTTACTCCCAAACCCAAGAGACCCAGTACTTC. Its translation is CASSYSQTQETQYF.

This clone occurred a few times. The chain uses TRBV6-1 and TRBJ1-6; D ambiguous. Trimming took off 6 bases at V and 11 bases at J, with 20 bases between the two ends. The CDR3 length is 15 residues. CDR1 and CDR2 (germline): MNHNS, SASEGT. The CDR3 sequence: CASRLEVAVGAPLHF. In DNA, the CDR3 is TGTGCCAGCAGATTGGAGGTGGCGGTTGGTGCACCCCTCCACTTT.

The chain links TRBV12-3 or TRBV12-4 to TRBJ2-3; possibly TRBD1 for D (5 bases). This CDR3 has 14 amino acids. Trimming stripped 3 bases from V and 4 bases from J, with 11 bases between. The DNA of the CDR3 is TGTGCCAGCAGTTTCCTCCAGGGCGCAGATACGCAGTATTTT. Protein sequence: CASSFLQGADTQYF.

This clone turned up a few times. This sequence joins TRBV20-1 and TRBJ2-1; maybe TRBD1 (6 bases). V lost 4 bases and J lost 5, with 21 bases in between. Germline values: CDR1 DFQATT, CDR2 SNEGSKA (reference sequence). The CDR3 totals 16 residues. The CDR3 loop is CSATGHSGVSDNEQFF. The CDR3 DNA sequence: TGCAGTGCTACTGGACATTCAGGGGTGTCCGACAATGAGCAGTTCTTC.

There are many counts of this clone. The chain carries TRBV4-1 and TRBJ2-3; D could derive from TRBD1 or TRBD2 (5 bases each). CDR3 length: 17 residues. CDR1 and CDR2 from the germline V gene are MGHRA and YSYEKL. Deletions cut 0 bases from V and 5 bases from J, with 18 bases between. The DNA for the CDR3 is TGCGCCAGCAGCCAAGATTCCCCCGGGACCGCAGTAGATACGCAGTATTTT. It codes for CASSQDSPGTAVDTQYF.

This clone is medium-sized (0.01 to 0.1%) in the sample. The chain employs TRBV15 and TRBJ2-7; no clear D gene. The V gene lost 0 bases and the J gene lost 4 bases, with 7 bases spanning the gap. The germline V gene encodes CDR1 LNHNV and CDR2 YYDKDF (reference sequence). The CDR3 is 13 amino acids. The CDR3 region has the DNA TGTGCCACCAGCAGAGATTGGGCTTACGAGCAGTACTTC. This gives the protein CATSRDWAYEQYF.